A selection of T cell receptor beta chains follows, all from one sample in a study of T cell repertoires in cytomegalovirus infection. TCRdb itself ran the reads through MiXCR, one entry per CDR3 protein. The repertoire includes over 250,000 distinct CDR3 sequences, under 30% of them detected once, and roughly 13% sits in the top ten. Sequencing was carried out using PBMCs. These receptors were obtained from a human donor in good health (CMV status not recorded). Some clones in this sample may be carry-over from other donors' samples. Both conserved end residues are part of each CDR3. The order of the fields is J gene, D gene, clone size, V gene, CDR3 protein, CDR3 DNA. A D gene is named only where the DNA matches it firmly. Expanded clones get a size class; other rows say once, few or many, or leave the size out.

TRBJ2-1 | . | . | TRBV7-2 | CASSLGRRGHEQFF | TGTGCCAGCAGCTTAGGGCGGCGGGGGCATGAGCAGTTCTTC
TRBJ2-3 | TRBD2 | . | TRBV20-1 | CSAHQAGGGGDTQYF | TGCAGTGCCCACCAAGCGGGGGGTGGCGGGGATACGCAGTATTTT
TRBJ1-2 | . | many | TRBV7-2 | CASSPRTHGYTF | TGTGCCAGCAGCCCAAGGACCCATGGCTACACCTTC
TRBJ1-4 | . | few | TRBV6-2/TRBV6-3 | CASSLPNRIITMAEKLFF | TGTGCCAGCAGTCTTCCGAACCGCATTATTACCATGGCTGAAAAACTGTTTTTT
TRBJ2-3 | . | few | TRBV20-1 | CSARDRADTQYF | TGCAGTGCTAGAGACAGGGCGGATACGCAGTATTTT
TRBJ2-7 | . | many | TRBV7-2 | CASSLRGGGISYEQYF | TGTGCCAGCAGCTTACGCGGCGGGGGCATCTCCTACGAGCAGTACTTC
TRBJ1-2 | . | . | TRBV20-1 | CSAAGAVYGYTF | TGCAGTGCTGCCGGGGCGGTCTATGGCTACACCTTC
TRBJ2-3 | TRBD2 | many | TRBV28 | CASSLSGRRDTQYF | TGTGCCAGCAGTCTTAGCGGGAGAAGAGATACGCAGTATTTT
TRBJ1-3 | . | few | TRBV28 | CASSNRDYSGNTIYF | TGTGCCAGCAGCAACCGGGATTACTCTGGAAACACCATATATTTT
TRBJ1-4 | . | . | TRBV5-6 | CASSLLTGSANEKLFF | TGTGCCAGCAGCTTATTAACAGGGTCGGCTAATGAAAAACTGTTTTTT
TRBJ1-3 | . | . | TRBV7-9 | CASSPRDIIGSSGNTIYF | TGTGCCAGCAGCCCAAGGGATATTATTGGTTCCTCTGGAAACACCATATATTTT
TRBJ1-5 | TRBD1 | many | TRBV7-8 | CASSQGTGMNQPQHF | TGTGCCAGCAGCCAGGGGACAGGGATGAATCAGCCCCAGCATTTT
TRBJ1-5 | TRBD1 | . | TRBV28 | CASRAGGGNQPQHF | TGTGCCAGCAGAGCAGGGGGTGGCAATCAGCCCCAGCATTTT
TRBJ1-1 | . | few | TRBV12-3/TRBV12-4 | CASSFRGLNTEAFF | TGTGCCAGCAGTTTTCGGGGGTTGAACACTGAAGCTTTCTTT
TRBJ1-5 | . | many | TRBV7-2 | CASSPDSNQPQHF | TGTGCCAGCAGCCCCGATAGCAATCAGCCCCAGCATTTT
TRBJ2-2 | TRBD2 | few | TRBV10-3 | CAISDGIAGGTGELFF | TGTGCCATCAGTGACGGGATAGCGGGAGGTACCGGGGAGCTGTTTTTT
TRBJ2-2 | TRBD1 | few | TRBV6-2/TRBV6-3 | CAIKEGARTGELFF | TGTGCCATCAAAGAGGGGGCGCGGACCGGGGAGCTGTTTTTT
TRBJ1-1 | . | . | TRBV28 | CASTLGSTGEAFF | TGTGCCAGCACCCTAGGGAGTACGGGTGAAGCTTTCTTT
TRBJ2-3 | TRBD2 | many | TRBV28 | CASSSTSGSLGDTQYF | TGTGCCAGCAGCTCTACTAGCGGGAGTCTCGGAGATACGCAGTATTTT
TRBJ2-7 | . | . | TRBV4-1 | CASSQERDTAYEQYF | TGCGCCAGCAGCCAAGAGCGGGACACAGCCTACGAGCAGTACTTC
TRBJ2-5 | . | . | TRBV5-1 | CASSLEGMGETQYF | TGCGCCAGCAGCCTGGAGGGGATGGGGGAGACCCAGTACTTC
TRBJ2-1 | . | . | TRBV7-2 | CASTPVFGVGQFF | TGTGCCAGCACCCCAGTGTTCGGGGTCGGGCAGTTCTTC
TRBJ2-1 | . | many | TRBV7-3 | CASSLGGADEQFF | TGTGCCAGCAGCTTAGGGGGGGCCGATGAGCAGTTCTTC
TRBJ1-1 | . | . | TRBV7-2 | CASSLDHMNTEAFF | TGTGCCAGCAGCTTAGACCATATGAACACTGAAGCTTTCTTT
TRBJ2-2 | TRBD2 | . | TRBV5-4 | CASSLSGRSTGELFF | TGTGCCAGCAGCCTTAGCGGGAGATCCACCGGGGAGCTGTTTTTT
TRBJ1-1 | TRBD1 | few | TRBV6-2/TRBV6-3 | CASNHRGLDTEAFF | TGTGCCAGCAACCACAGGGGGCTAGATACTGAAGCTTTCTTT
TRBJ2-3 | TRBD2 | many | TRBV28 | CASSSVAGLSTDTQYF | TGTGCCAGCAGTTCCGTAGCGGGCCTAAGCACAGATACGCAGTATTTT
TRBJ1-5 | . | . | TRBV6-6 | CASSPQGIYQPQHF | TGTGCCAGCAGCCCACAGGGCATCTATCAGCCCCAGCATTTT
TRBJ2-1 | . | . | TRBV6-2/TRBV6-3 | CASRYQMRNEQFF | TGTGCCAGCAGATATCAGATGAGAAATGAGCAGTTCTTC
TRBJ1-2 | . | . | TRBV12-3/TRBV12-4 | CASSTNTYGYTF | TGTGCCAGCAGTACTAACACTTATGGCTACACCTTC
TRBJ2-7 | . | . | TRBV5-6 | CASSLVRRRSSYEQYF | TGTGCCAGCAGCTTGGTACGAAGGCGGAGCTCCTACGAGCAGTACTTC
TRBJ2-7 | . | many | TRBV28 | CASHTSFYEQYF | TGTGCCAGCCACACCAGCTTCTACGAGCAGTACTTC
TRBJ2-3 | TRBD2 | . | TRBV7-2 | CASSLKPASGASTDTQYF | TGTGCCAGCAGCTTAAAACCCGCTAGCGGGGCTAGCACAGATACGCAGTATTTT
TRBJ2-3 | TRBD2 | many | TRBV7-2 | CASSPPPGLRAQYF | TGTGCCAGCAGCCCACCACCGGGACTAAGGGCGCAGTATTTT
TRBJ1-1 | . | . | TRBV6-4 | CASSDSGTSEAFF | TGTGCCAGCAGTGACTCCGGGACATCTGAAGCTTTCTTT
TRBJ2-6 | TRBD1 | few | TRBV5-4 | CASSAGGTGGGSGANVLTF | TGTGCCAGCAGCGCTGGCGGTACAGGGGGCGGATCTGGGGCCAACGTCCTGACTTTC
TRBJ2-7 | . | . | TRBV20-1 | CSRTAQFSYEQYF | TGCAGTAGGACAGCGCAATTCTCCTACGAGCAGTACTTC
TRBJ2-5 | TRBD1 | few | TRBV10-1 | CASSEGGQGAKTQYF | TGCGCCAGCAGTGAGGGGGGACAGGGGGCGAAGACCCAGTACTTC
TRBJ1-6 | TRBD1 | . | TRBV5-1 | CASSRGQGFNSPLHF | TGCGCCAGCAGCCGGGGACAGGGGTTTAATTCACCCCTCCACTTT
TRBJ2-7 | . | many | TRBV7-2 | CASSLDLEQYF | TGTGCCAGCAGCTTAGACCTCGAGCAGTACTTC